The TCR beta chain described here comes from a study of T cells in women clearing cervical HPV infection. Study overall: Controls gave blood once infection was undetectable; cases at lesion identification. Case blood was drawn a median approximately 150 days after lesion detection.

Overall study findings and caveats: TRBV6-7 relative abundance averaged around 0.11% in cases and about 0.17% in controls. CIN3+ cases had significantly higher TCR repertoire richness than controls, but evenness did not differ.

TCRdb keeps only in-frame clones here, not all; method: immunoSEQ multiplex PCR. This repertoire includes fewer than 35,000 clones. The CDR3 is made up of 15 amino acids. Germline lookup yields CDR1 SGHVS and CDR2 FNYEAQ. V lost 5 bases, J lost 6 bases, and 8 bases stayed unmatched. About this clone itself: Its target is not known. The CDR3 end is not reached by the read, which stops 3 residues before it; the germline J gene fills it in. Distinct nucleotide sequences in the sample also encode this CDR3.

Sequencing was performed on blood buffy coat. V gene TRBV7-6 combines with J gene TRBJ1-5; TRBD1 agrees at 9 bases. The source is a woman between 18 and 70 years old with a cervical HPV16 infection that either progressed to CIN3+ or cleared (not recorded which). The CDR3 is CASSHRGLKSQPQHF. The covered CDR3 bases are TGTGCCAGCAGCCACAGGGGGCTGAAGAGTCAGCCC.